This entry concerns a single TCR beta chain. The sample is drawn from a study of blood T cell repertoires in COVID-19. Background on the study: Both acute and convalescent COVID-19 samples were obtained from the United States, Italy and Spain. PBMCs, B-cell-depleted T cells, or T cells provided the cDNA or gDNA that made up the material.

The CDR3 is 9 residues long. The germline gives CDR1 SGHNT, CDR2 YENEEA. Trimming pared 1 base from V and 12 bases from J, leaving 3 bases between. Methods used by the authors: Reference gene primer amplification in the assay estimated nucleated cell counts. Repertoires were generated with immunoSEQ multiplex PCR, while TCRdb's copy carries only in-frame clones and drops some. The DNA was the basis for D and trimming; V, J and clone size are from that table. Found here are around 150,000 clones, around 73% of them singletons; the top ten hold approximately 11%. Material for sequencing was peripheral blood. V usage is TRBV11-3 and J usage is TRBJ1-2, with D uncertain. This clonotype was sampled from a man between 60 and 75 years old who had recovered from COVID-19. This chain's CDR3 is CASSLGHTF. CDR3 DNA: TGTGCCAGCAGCTTAGGGCACACCTTC.